This T cell receptor beta chain was sequenced in a study of radiation and T cells in renal cell carcinoma. Study findings and constraints: From baseline, blood top tumor clonotypes peaked at 2 weeks post-radiation.

TCRdb's table, derived via immunoSEQ multiplex PCR, lists solely in-frame clones and lacks some. The sample comprises roughly 9,300 clones, roughly 60% of which are singletons, and 15% to 20% rests with the top ten. This sample's treatment: 15 Gy SBRT to primary tumor, nephrectomy 4 weeks later. Nephrectomy followed 15 Gy stereotactic body radiation by 4 weeks. Clear cell pathology was present in this patient's renal cell carcinoma. Of note for this clone: Its antigen is still unknown.

V lost 5 bases and J lost 4, with 14 bases in between. CDR3 length: 14 residues. Germline-derived CDR1 and CDR2 are MNHEY and SVGAGI. The material sequenced was tumor tissue, taken from a patient whose treatment included radiotherapy and nephrectomy. This TCR was sampled from a woman aged 45-59 years with renal cell carcinoma. The rearrangement links TRBV6-5 to TRBJ2-5; weak D call: TRBD2 (7 bases). The CDR3 reads CASSLGAGVETQYF. As DNA, the CDR3 is TGTGCCAGCAGTCTGGGGGCGGGAGTAGAGACCCAGTACTTC.